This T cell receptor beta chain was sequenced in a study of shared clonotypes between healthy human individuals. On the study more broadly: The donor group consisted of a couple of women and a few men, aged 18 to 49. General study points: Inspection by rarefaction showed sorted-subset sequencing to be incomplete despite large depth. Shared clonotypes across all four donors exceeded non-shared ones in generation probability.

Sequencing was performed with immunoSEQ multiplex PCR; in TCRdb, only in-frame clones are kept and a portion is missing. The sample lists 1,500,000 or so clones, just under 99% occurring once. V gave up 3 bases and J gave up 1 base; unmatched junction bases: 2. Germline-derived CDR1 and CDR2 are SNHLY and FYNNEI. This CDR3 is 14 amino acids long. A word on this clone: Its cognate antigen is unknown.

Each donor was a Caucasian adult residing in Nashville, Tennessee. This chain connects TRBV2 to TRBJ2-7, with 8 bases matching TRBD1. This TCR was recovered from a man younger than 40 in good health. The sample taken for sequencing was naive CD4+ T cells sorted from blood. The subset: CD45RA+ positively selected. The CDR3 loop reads CASSEGQASYEQYF. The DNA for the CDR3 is TGTGCCAGCAGTGAGGGACAGGCGTCCTACGAGCAGTACTTC.